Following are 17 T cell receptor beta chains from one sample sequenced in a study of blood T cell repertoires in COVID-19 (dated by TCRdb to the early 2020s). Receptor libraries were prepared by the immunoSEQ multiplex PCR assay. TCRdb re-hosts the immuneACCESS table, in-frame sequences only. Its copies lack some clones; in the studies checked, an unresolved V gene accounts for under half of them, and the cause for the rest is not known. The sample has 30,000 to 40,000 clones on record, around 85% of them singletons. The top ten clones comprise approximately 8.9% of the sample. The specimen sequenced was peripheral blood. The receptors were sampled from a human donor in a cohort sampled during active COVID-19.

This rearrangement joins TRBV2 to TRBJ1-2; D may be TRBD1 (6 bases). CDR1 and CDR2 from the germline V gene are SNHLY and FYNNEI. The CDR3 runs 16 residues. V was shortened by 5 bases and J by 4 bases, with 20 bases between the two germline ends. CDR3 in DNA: TGTGCCAGCAGTCCATCCTCGACAGGCCTGGCCTATGGCTACACCTTC. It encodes CASSPSSTGLAYGYTF.

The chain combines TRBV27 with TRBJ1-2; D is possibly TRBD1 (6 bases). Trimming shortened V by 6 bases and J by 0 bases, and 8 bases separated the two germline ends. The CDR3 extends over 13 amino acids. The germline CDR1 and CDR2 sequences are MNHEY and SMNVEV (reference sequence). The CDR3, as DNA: TGTGCCAGCAGCCGACAGGCTAACTATGGCTACACCTTC. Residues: CASSRQANYGYTF.

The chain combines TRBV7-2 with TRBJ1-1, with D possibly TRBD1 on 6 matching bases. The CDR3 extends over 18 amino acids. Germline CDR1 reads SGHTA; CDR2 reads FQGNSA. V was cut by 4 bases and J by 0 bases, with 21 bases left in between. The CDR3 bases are TGTGCCAGCAGCTCCGGTTCCGTTACAGGGAACCTGAACACTGAAGCTTTCTTT. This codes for CASSSGSVTGNLNTEAFF.

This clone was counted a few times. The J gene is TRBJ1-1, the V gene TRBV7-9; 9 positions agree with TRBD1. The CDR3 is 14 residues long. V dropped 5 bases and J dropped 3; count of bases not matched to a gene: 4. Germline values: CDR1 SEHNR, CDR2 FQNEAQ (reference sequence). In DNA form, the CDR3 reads TGTGCCAGCAGCCTGGGACAGGGAGACACTGAAGCTTTCTTT. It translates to CASSLGQGDTEAFF.

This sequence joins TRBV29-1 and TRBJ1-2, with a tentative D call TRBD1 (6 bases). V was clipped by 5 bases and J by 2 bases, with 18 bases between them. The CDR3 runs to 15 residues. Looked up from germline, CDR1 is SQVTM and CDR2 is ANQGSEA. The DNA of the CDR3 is TGCAGCGTTCGCGCCTACAGGGAGACCAACTATGGCTACACCTTC. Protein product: CSVRAYRETNYGYTF.

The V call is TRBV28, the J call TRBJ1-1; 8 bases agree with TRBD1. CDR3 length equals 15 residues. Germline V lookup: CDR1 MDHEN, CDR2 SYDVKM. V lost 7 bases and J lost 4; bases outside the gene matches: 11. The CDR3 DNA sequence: TGTGCCAGCACCCTCCCTGGACAGGGAAGCACTGAAGCTTTCTTT. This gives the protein CASTLPGQGSTEAFF.

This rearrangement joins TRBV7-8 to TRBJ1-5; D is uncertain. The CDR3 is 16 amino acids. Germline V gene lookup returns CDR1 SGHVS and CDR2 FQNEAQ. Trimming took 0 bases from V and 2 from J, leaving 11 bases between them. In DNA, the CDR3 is TGTGCCAGCAGCTTAGCGCCAGGTCTTCGCAATCAGCCCCAGCATTTT. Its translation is CASSLAPGLRNQPQHF.

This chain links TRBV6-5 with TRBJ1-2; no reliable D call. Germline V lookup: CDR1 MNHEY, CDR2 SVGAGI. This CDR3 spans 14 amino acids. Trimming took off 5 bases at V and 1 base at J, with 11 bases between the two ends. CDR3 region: CASSPSGYNYGYTF. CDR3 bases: TGTGCCAGCAGTCCCTCAGGCTATAACTATGGCTACACCTTC.

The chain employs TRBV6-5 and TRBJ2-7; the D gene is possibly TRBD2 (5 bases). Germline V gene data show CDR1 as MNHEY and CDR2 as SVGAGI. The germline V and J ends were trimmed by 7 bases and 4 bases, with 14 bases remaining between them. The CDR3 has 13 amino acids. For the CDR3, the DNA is TGTGCCAGCATCGGGGATACAGATTACGAGCAGTACTTC. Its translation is CASIGDTDYEQYF.

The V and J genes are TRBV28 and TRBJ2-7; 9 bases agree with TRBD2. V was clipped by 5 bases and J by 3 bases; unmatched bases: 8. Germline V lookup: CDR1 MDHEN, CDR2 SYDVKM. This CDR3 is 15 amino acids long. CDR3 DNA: TGTGCCAGCAGTCCGACTAGCGGAGTAGTCTACGAGCAGTACTTC. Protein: CASSPTSGVVYEQYF.

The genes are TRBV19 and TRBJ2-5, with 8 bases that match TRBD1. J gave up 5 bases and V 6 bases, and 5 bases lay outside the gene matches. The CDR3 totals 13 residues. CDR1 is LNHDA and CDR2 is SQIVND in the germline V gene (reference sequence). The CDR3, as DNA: TGTGCCAGTAGCCAGACAGGGGTTGAGACCCAGTACTTC. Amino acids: CASSQTGVETQYF.

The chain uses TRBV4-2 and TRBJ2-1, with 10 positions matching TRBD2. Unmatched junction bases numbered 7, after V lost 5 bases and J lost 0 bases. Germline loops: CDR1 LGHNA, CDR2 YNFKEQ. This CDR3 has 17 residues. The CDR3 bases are TGTGCCAGCAGCGAATCGACTAGCGGGCGCTCCTACAATGAGCAGTTCTTC. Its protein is CASSESTSGRSYNEQFF.

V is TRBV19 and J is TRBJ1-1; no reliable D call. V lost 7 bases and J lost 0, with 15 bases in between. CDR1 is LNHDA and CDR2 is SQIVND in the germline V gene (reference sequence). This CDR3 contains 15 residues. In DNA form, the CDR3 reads TGTGCCAGTAAGCCTCGGCAAGACATGAACACTGAAGCTTTCTTT. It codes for CASKPRQDMNTEAFF.

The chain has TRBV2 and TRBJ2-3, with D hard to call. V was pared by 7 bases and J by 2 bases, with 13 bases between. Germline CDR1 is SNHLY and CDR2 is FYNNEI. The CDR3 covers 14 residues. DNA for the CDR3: TGTGCCAGCATTTTAGTTTATCTCACAGATACGCAGTATTTT. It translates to CASILVYLTDTQYF.

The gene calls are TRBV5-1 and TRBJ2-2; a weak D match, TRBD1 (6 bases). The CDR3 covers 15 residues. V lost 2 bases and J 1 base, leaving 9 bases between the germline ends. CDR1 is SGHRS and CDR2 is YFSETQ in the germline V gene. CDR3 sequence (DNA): TGCGCCAGCAGCTTCGGACAGCTGAACACCGGGGAGCTGTTTTTT. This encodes CASSFGQLNTGELFF.

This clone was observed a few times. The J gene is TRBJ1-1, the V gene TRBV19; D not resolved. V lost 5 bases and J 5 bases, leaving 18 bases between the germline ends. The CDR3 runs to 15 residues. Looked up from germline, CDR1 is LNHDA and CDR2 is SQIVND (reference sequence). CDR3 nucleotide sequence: TGTGCCAGTAGTCGGGAAGACACCTTAGGGACTGAAGCTTTCTTT. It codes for CASSREDTLGTEAFF.

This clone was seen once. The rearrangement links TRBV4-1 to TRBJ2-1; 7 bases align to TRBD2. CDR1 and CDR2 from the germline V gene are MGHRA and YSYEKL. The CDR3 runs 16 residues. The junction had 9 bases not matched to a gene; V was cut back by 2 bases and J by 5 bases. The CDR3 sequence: CASSQNGAGRHNEQFF. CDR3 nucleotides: TGCGCCAGCAGCCAAAATGGAGCGGGGAGACACAATGAGCAGTTCTTC.